This TCR beta chain appears in the sequencing data of a study of graft-versus-host responses after intestinal transplantation. Details on this clone: Its matching antigen is unknown.

There are 16 residues in the CDR3. Per germline, CDR1 KGHSH and CDR2 LQKENI. V was clipped by 1 base and J by 8 bases; unmatched bases: 6. The assay was immunoSEQ multiplex PCR, and TCRdb's table has in-frame clones only and misses some. This sample yields 100,000 or so clones, of which about 94% are seen a single time; 0.15% to 0.2% belongs to the top ten. The sequences come from unstimulated CD4+ T cells sorted from spleen or lymph node cells, collected before intestinal transplant. The rearrangement links TRBV18 to TRBJ1-6; TRBD1 matches 9 bases. This clonotype was sampled from a human donor who received an intestinal transplant. Here the CDR3 reads CASSPRGTGSDSPLHF. The CDR3 DNA reads TGTGCCAGCTCACCACGTGGGACAGGGAGCGATTCACCCCTCCACTTT.